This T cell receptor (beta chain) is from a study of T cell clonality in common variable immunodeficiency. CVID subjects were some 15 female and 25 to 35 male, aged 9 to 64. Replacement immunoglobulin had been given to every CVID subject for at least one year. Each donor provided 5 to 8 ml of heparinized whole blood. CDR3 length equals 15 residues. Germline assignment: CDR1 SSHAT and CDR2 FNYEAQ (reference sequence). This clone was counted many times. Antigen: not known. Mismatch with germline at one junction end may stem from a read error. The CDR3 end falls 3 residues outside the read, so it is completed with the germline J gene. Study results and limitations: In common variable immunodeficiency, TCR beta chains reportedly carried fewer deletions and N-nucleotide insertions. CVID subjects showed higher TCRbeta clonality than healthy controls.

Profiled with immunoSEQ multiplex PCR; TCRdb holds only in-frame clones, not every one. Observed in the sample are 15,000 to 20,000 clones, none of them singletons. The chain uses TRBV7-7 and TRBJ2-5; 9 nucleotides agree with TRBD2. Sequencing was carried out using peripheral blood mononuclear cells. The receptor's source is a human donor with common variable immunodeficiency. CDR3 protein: CASSPGRKAGGTQYF. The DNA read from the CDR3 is TGTGCTAGCAGCCCCGGGCGGAAAGCGGGAGGGACC.